This passage covers 19 T cell receptor beta chains from one sample sequenced in a study of Graves' ophthalmopathy and Graves' hyperthyroidism. Amplification of TCR beta CDR3 regions used RNA transcripts. HTBI primers were employed in first-round RT-PCR, then a second-round multiplex PCR followed. TCRdb re-analysed the multiplex PCR reads in MiXCR, keeping a single row per CDR3 protein. Of about 500,000 distinct CDR3 sequences listed, 35% to 45% are singletons. Material: peripheral blood or thyroid tissue (not recorded which). Every receptor here comes from an adult man with Graves' hyperthyroidism.

This chain links TRBV12-3 or TRBV12-4 with TRBJ2-6; no clear D. The V end lost 6 bases, the J end lost 2 bases, and 11 bases lay between the germline ends. The CDR3 length is 15 residues. The CDR3 DNA follows: TGTGCCAGCAGCCAGACTTTCCCTGGGGCCAACGTCCTGACTTTC. Translating gives CASSQTFPGANVLTF.

This clonotype was detected ten times or more. V usage is TRBV14 and J usage is TRBJ1-1, with D possibly TRBD1 on 6 matching bases. Germline lookup yields CDR1 SGHDN and CDR2 FVKESK. The CDR3 has 14 amino acids. Trimming shortened V by 2 bases and J by 6 bases, and 13 bases separated the two germline ends. The CDR3 spells CASSQQQGTAEAFF. CDR3 bases: TGTGCCAGCAGCCAACAACAGGGTACGGCTGAAGCTTTCTTT.

The gene calls are TRBV10-3 and TRBJ2-6; TRBD2 matches at 15 bases. The CDR3 is made up of 18 amino acids. The J segment lost 2 bases and the V segment lost 10 bases, leaving 9 bases of the junction unmatched. Germline V gene sequence: CDR1 ENHRY, CDR2 SYGVKD. The CDR3 loop is CASRLWTSGRAGANVLTF. CDR3 in DNA: TGTGCCAGCAGACTATGGACTAGCGGGAGGGCTGGGGCCAACGTCCTGACTTTC.

The chain carries TRBV3-1 and TRBJ2-5; TRBD1 matches 8 bases. CDR3 size: 16 residues. V gave up 0 bases and J gave up 2 bases; unmatched junction bases: 5. Germline-derived CDR1 and CDR2 are LGHDT and YNNKEL (reference sequence). CDR3 coding DNA: TGTGCCAGCAGCCAAGAATGGACAGGGCGACAAGAGACCCAGTACTTC. It specifies CASSQEWTGRQETQYF.

This clonotype was picked up a small number of times. An end of the junction differs from the germline gene, which may be a read error. In DNA, the CDR3 is TGTGCCAGCAGTGAAGTAGCGGCCAGGGGGCTTAAAACTGAAGCTTTCTTT. Amino acids: CASSEVAARGLKTEAFF. The chain recombines TRBV10-3 with TRBJ1-1, with TRBD1 matching over 8 bases. This CDR3 region has 17 residues. Germline V gene data show CDR1 as ENHRY and CDR2 as SYGVKD.

This clonotype has a count of ten or more. This chain connects TRBV13 to TRBJ2-7; TRBD1 matches 7 bases. The CDR3 runs to 15 residues. V shed 5 bases, J shed 2 bases, and the junction held 9 bases outside the gene matches. CDR1 is PRHDT and CDR2 is FYEKMQ in the germline V gene (reference sequence). The chain's CDR3 is CASSVGTDMTYEQYF. The CDR3 DNA follows: TGTGCCAGCAGCGTCGGGACAGATATGACCTACGAGCAGTACTTC.

This clonotype has ten or more counts. The chain has TRBV7-2 and TRBJ1-5; 7 bases are shared with TRBD1. The V gene's germline CDR1 is SGHTA and CDR2 FQGNSA. Trimming cost V 2 bases and J 5 bases; bases outside gene matches: 12. CDR3 length: 17 residues. The CDR3 spells CASSLRSAGGGDQPQHF. The CDR3 DNA sequence: TGTGCCAGCAGCTTAAGGTCGGCAGGGGGAGGTGATCAGCCCCAGCATTTT.

This clonotype was observed many times. The rearrangement joins TRBV5-8 to TRBJ2-7; D call uncertain. CDR1 SGHTS and CDR2 YDEGEE come from the germline V gene. Deletions cut 3 bases from V and 1 base from J, with 5 bases between. The CDR3 extends over 12 amino acids. As DNA, the CDR3 is TGTGCCAGCAGCTGCCCGTCCTACGAGCAGTACTTC. Residues: CASSCPSYEQYF. The full variable domain, rest sourced from reference TRBV5-8 and TRBJ2-7, is EAGVTQSPTHLIKTRGQQATLRCSPISGHTSVYWYQQALGLGLQFLLWYDEGEERNRGNFPPRFSGRQFPNYSSELNVNALELEDSALYLCASSCPSYEQYFGPGTRLTVT.

The V call is TRBV20-1, the J call TRBJ2-5; 7 bases fit TRBD2. The V gene end was trimmed by 0 bases and the J gene end by 2 bases; junction bases not matched to a gene: 9. Germline V CDR1 and CDR2: DFQATT, SNEGSKA (reference sequence). The CDR3 extends over 16 amino acids. CDR3 sequence (DNA): TGCAGTGCTAGAGATAGCCCAGCGGGGTGGCAAGAGACCCAGTACTTC. This translates into CSARDSPAGWQETQYF.

J is TRBJ2-5 and V is TRBV6-6; D is possibly TRBD2 (5 bases). CDR3 size: 15 residues. The V end lost 2 bases, the J end lost 4 bases, and 14 bases lay between the germline ends. Germline V gives CDR1 MNHNY, CDR2 SVGAGI (reference sequence). The CDR3 DNA reads as TGTGCCAGCAGTTACCCGACCGGGGATGGAGAGACCCAGTACTTC. Translation: CASSYPTGDGETQYF.

This clonotype was seen more than once but under ten times. The chain carries TRBV5-4 and TRBJ2-1; TRBD2 matches 7 bases. Looked up from germline, CDR1 is SGHNT and CDR2 is YYREEE (reference sequence). With V trimmed by 4 bases and J by 6 bases, 13 bases remained unmatched. The CDR3 is 16 amino acids. The CDR3 DNA is TGTGCCAGCAGCGCCGGACTAGTGCGTGTGGCCAATGAGCAGTTCTTC. Translating it yields CASSAGLVRVANEQFF.

With respect to this clonotype: This could be a read error, since a much larger clone is one nucleotide away. This chain connects TRBV10-3 to TRBJ1-1; D remains unclear. The CDR3 is 14 residues long. Germline CDR1 and CDR2: ENHRY and SYGVKD. The V gene lost 11 bases and the J gene lost 6 bases, with 22 bases spanning the gap. The CDR3 nucleotides are TGTGCCTGCAGTGACGGACTGGGTGGGGCTGAAGCTTTCTTT. Its protein is CACSDGLGGAEAFF.

The rearrangement joins TRBV10-1 to TRBJ1-3; D is unclear. This CDR3 spans 16 amino acids. Trimming removed 0 bases from V and 0 bases from J, with 9 bases in between. CDR1 is WNHNN, CDR2 SYGVQD, per germline (reference sequence). The CDR3 nucleotides are TGCGCCAGCAGTGAGTCGGGCGGTAACTCTGGAAACACCATATATTTT. It codes for CASSESGGNSGNTIYF.

The V call is TRBV27, the J call TRBJ1-2; D is possibly TRBD1 (6 bases). The V end was cut by 5 bases, the J end by 12 bases, with 19 bases between. CDR1 is MNHEY, CDR2 SMNVEV, per germline (reference sequence). This CDR3 is 13 amino acids long. The DNA of the CDR3 is TGTGCCAGCAGTGGTCACAGGGTTGAAGGCCACACCTTC. It translates to CASSGHRVEGHTF.

This chain uses TRBV10-3 with TRBJ1-4; 9 bases are a match to TRBD1. Germline trimming cut 3 bases from V and 7 bases from J; bases unmatched to any gene: 6. Germline V lookup: CDR1 ENHRY, CDR2 SYGVKD. The CDR3 has 15 amino acids. The CDR3 is CAISDPGTGSEKLFF. CDR3 nucleotides: TGTGCCATCAGTGACCCCGGGACAGGGAGTGAAAAACTGTTTTTT.

Only one count was recorded for this clonotype. A read error may explain this, as a much larger clone is one base away. The CDR3 does not close with the conserved phenylalanine or tryptophan, likely indicating a read error. CDR3 in amino acids: CASSHLPGRAMNTEAFL. DNA for the CDR3: TGCGCCAGCAGCCATTTACCGGGGCGGGCAATGAACACTGAAGCTTTCCTT. The rearrangement uses TRBV5-4 and TRBJ1-1, with D possibly matching TRBD1 (5 bases). The germline gives CDR1 SGHNT, CDR2 YYREEE (reference sequence). This CDR3 spans 17 amino acids.

Concerning this clonotype: A much larger clone differs by one base, so this may be a read error. The V and J genes are TRBV14 and TRBJ2-5; 13 bases map to TRBD2. This CDR3 contains 16 residues. The germline CDR1 and CDR2 sequences are SGHDN and FVKESK. CDR3 DNA sequence: TGTGCCAGCAGCCGTAGGACTAGCGGGAGCCAAGGGACCCAGTACTTC. This encodes CASSRRTSGSQGTQYF.

The chain employs TRBV20-1 and TRBJ1-1, with unresolved D. Germline CDR1 is DFQATT and CDR2 is SNEGSKA (reference sequence). The CDR3 contains 13 residues. V was cut by 8 bases and J by 0 bases, with 13 bases left in between. The CDR3 region has the DNA TGCAGTTACTCGGGGAGTATGAACACTGAAGCTTTCTTT. Translated: CSYSGSMNTEAFF.

The J gene is TRBJ1-5, the V gene TRBV2; TRBD1 aligns across 8 bases. CDR1 is SNHLY and CDR2 is FYNNEI in the germline V gene. This CDR3 is built from 17 residues. V shed 10 bases, J shed 6 bases, and the junction held 20 bases outside the gene matches. As DNA, the CDR3 is TGTGCCATCAGGGGGCCCCCCGACAGGGGCGGAGGTCAGCCCCAGCATTTT. Its protein is CAIRGPPDRGGGQPQHF.